The 29 T cell receptor beta chains listed next were all sequenced from one sample in a study of cytomegalovirus exposure and HLA in healthy donors. Both 60 Vbeta primers and 13 Jbeta primers went into the PCR. Profiled with immunoSEQ multiplex PCR; TCRdb holds only in-frame clones, not every one. Found here are approximately 180,000 clones, 75% to 85% of them singletons; the top ten hold approximately 3.7%. The sample consisted of PBMCs. Receptors were obtained from a woman aged 60-75 years in good health and CMV-seropositive.

The CDR3 DNA reads as TGTGCCAGCTCACCCTCGACAGGGGCTACCGGGGAGCTGTTTTTT. Translating it yields CASSPSTGATGELFF. The chain carries TRBV18 and TRBJ2-2, with TRBD1 identical over 8 bases. The CDR3 runs to 15 residues. CDR1 KGHSH and CDR2 LQKENI come from the germline V gene. V was pared by 3 bases and J by 5 bases, with 5 bases of the junction left unmatched. Looking up the rest from reference TRBV18 and TRBJ2-2 gives the full variable domain: NAGVMQNPRHLVRRRGQEARLRCSPMKGHSHVYWYRQLPEEGLKFMVYLQKENIIDESGMPKERFSAEFPKEGPSILRIQQVVRGDSAAYFCASSPSTGATGELFFGEGSRLTVL.

The gene calls are TRBV4-3 and TRBJ1-4; no definite D call. Germline values: CDR1 LGHNA, CDR2 YSLEER. This CDR3 is 15 amino acids long. Between the trimmed V and J ends, which lost 1 base and 3 bases, there was a span of 9 bases. The CDR3 nucleotides read TGCGCCAGCAGCCAAGTCCAGGCCCCTAATGAAAAACTGTTTTTT. Its protein is CASSQVQAPNEKLFF.

Here the CDR3 DNA reads TGTGCCAGCAGCTTACAGTCGGGGGGGGACTCACCCCTCCACTTT. It translates to CASSLQSGGDSPLHF. J is TRBJ1-6 and V is TRBV7-9; possibly TRBD1 for D (5 bases). This CDR3 has 15 residues. With 2 bases removed from V and 10 bases from J, the gap between germline ends came to 15 bases. Per germline, CDR1 SEHNR and CDR2 FQNEAQ (reference sequence).

The chain is built from TRBV7-3 and TRBJ2-1; D possibly corresponds to TRBD1 (5 bases). Germline CDR1 reads SGHTA; CDR2 reads FQGTGA. V was cut by 2 bases and J by 12 bases, with 14 bases left in between. The CDR3 is 13 amino acids. The CDR3 DNA reads as TGTGCCAGCAGCTTACATGGGGCCAGGTGGCAGTTCTTC. Amino acids: CASSLHGARWQFF.

The chain recombines TRBV20-1 with TRBJ1-2; D uncertain. Trimming cost V 7 bases and J 8 bases, with 14 bases left between them. The CDR3 is 11 residues long. CDR1 and CDR2 (germline): DFQATT, SNEGSKA (reference sequence). CDR3 region: CSVRGTGGYTF. CDR3 bases: TGCAGTGTCCGGGGTACCGGCGGCTACACCTTC.

In its sample, this clone was seen a few times. The chain employs TRBV11-1 and TRBJ2-1, with 11 bases lining up with TRBD1. The V gene's germline CDR1 is SGHAT and CDR2 FQDESV (reference sequence). CDR3 length: 14 amino acids. Trimming at V came to 5 bases and at J to 7 bases, leaving 4 bases not matched to a gene. The CDR3 protein is CASSTGQGENEQFF. The CDR3 region has the DNA TGTGCCAGCAGCACGGGACAGGGGGAGAATGAGCAGTTCTTC.

The V gene is TRBV7-2, the J gene TRBJ2-5, with 8 nucleotides matching TRBD1. Unmatched junction bases numbered 8, after V lost 0 bases and J lost 5 bases. This CDR3 contains 16 residues. Germline-derived CDR1 and CDR2 are SGHTA and FQGNSA. The CDR3 region has the DNA TGTGCCAGCAGCTTAGCCGACAGGGGACTTCTTGAGACCCAGTACTTC. Residues: CASSLADRGLLETQYF.

This clone was observed a single time. The V gene is TRBV19, the J gene TRBJ2-4, with D possibly being TRBD2 (5 bases). The CDR3 covers 17 residues. The ends were cut back, 6 bases at V and 1 base at J, with 19 bases in the middle. Germline lookup yields CDR1 LNHDA and CDR2 SQIVND (reference sequence). CDR3 amino acids: CASSPPRVGKAKNIQYF. The CDR3 coding sequence is TGTGCCAGTAGCCCCCCAAGAGTCGGGAAGGCCAAAAACATTCAGTACTTC.

The gene calls are TRBV11-3 and TRBJ2-7, with D uncertain. The germline V gene has CDR1 SGHNT and CDR2 YENEEA. The CDR3 totals 13 residues. Trimming removed 3 bases from V and 4 bases from J, with 10 bases in between. In DNA, the CDR3 is TGTGCCAGCAGCTTGGAGACTGGTTACGAGCAGTACTTC. It encodes CASSLETGYEQYF. Using reference TRBV11-3 and TRBJ2-7 for the parts outside the CDR3, the full variable domain is EAGVVQSPRYKIIEKKQPVAFWCNPISGHNTLYWYLQNLGQGPELLIRYENEEAVDDSQLPKDRFSAERLKGVDSTLKIQPAELGDSAVYLCASSLETGYEQYFGPGTRLTVT.

The chain has TRBV5-5 and TRBJ1-1; 8 nucleotides line up with TRBD1. CDR1 and CDR2 from the germline V gene are SGHKS and YYEKEE (reference sequence). The J segment lost 1 base and the V segment lost 4 bases, leaving 6 bases of the junction unmatched. This CDR3 spans 15 amino acids. As DNA, the CDR3 is TGTGCCAGCAGCCCTAGACAGGGGCCGAACACTGAAGCTTTCTTT. Its protein product is CASSPRQGPNTEAFF.

The V gene is TRBV6-5, the J gene TRBJ2-5; 7 bases line up with TRBD2. The assigned J gene may be wrong: the sequence end matches TRBJ2-7 better. The CDR3 is 13 residues long. Looked up from germline, CDR1 is MNHEY and CDR2 is SVGAGI. CDR3 region: CASSYQRGYEQYF. For the CDR3, the DNA is TGTGCCAGCAGTTACCAGCGGGGCTACGAGCAGTACTTC.

The chain uses TRBV13 and TRBJ2-1; TRBD2 matches at 8 bases. Germline V gives CDR1 PRHDT, CDR2 FYEKMQ (reference sequence). Trimming cost V 4 bases and J 4 bases; bases outside gene matches: 12. The CDR3 length is 17 residues. CDR3 sequence reads: CASSSAIAGTLYNEQFF. The CDR3 DNA reads TGTGCCAGCAGCTCCGCAATAGCGGGGACACTGTACAATGAGCAGTTCTTC. The full variable domain, completed using reference TRBV13 and TRBJ2-1, is AAGVIQSPRHLIKEKRETATLKCYPIPRHDTVYWYQQGPGQDPQFLISFYEKMQSDKGSIPDRFSAQQFSDYHSELNMSSLELGDSALYFCASSSAIAGTLYNEQFFGPGTRLTVL.

This chain connects TRBV18 to TRBJ2-3, with D maybe TRBD1 (5 bases). V lost 7 bases and J 2 bases, leaving 10 bases between the germline ends. Looked up from germline, CDR1 is KGHSH and CDR2 is LQKENI. The CDR3 consists of 13 residues. CDR3 sequence reads: CASLRQTTDTQYF. The DNA for the CDR3 is TGTGCCAGCTTGCGACAGACCACAGATACGCAGTATTTT.

The chain couples TRBV29-1 to TRBJ2-4; 9 bases fit TRBD1. Unmatched junction bases numbered 7, after V lost 4 bases and J lost 12 bases. CDR1 is SQVTM, CDR2 ANQGSEA, per germline. The CDR3 length is 12 residues. CDR3 coding DNA: TGCAGCGTTGCACAGGGGGCAGACAGTCAGTACTTC. It encodes CSVAQGADSQYF.

Comments on this clone: One junction end does not reproduce the germline sequence, and a read error may be involved. V and J are TRBV7-9 and TRBJ1-4, with D possibly being TRBD1 (6 bases). CDR1 and CDR2 (germline): SEHNR, FQNEAQ (reference sequence). The CDR3 spans 15 residues. The CDR3 sequence: CSSRKIQGSNEKLFF. CDR3 in DNA: TGTTCCAGCAGAAAGATACAGGGTTCTAATGAAAAACTGTTTTTT. The full variable domain, its missing parts supplied by reference TRBV7-9 and TRBJ1-4, is DTGVSQNPRHKITKRGQNVTFRCDPISEHNRLYWYRQTLGQGPEFLTYFQNEAQLEKSRLLSDRFSAERPKGSFSTLEIQRTEQGDSAMYLCSSRKIQGSNEKLFFGSGTQLSVL.

This chain connects TRBV5-5 to TRBJ2-1, with 11 bases lining up with TRBD1. This CDR3 contains 15 residues. Germline V gene sequence: CDR1 SGHKS, CDR2 YYEKEE (reference sequence). The V gene end was trimmed by 0 bases and the J gene end by 5 bases; junction bases not matched to a gene: 1. CDR3 coding DNA: TGTGCCAGCAGCTTGGAGGGACAGGGGGACAATGAGCAGTTCTTC. Translating it yields CASSLEGQGDNEQFF.

The V gene is TRBV7-3, the J gene TRBJ2-3, with D unresolved. The CDR3 length is 14 residues. Germline-derived CDR1 and CDR2 are SGHTA and FQGTGA. V gave up 5 bases and J gave up 2 bases, with 11 bases separating them. This chain's CDR3 is CASSRGWATDTQYF. The CDR3 bases are TGTGCCAGCAGCCGTGGTTGGGCCACAGATACGCAGTATTTT.

V is TRBV28 and J is TRBJ2-4, with D possibly TRBD1 on 5 matching bases. V lost 3 bases, J lost 3 bases, and 9 bases lay in between. The CDR3 spans 14 residues. In germline, CDR1 is MDHEN, CDR2 SYDVKM. Here the CDR3 reads CASSFQGLKNIQYF. CDR3 DNA sequence: TGTGCCAGCAGTTTCCAGGGCCTCAAAAACATTCAGTACTTC.

This chain links TRBV9 with TRBJ2-1; 10 bases map to TRBD2. With V trimmed by 3 bases and J by 4 bases, 1 base remained unmatched. The CDR3 consists of 14 residues. Germline assignment: CDR1 SGDLS and CDR2 YYNGEE. The CDR3 reads CASSGTSGYNEQFF. CDR3 coding DNA: TGTGCCAGCAGCGGGACTAGCGGATACAATGAGCAGTTCTTC. The entire variable domain, with the rest obtained from reference TRBV9 and TRBJ2-1, is as follows: DSGVTQTPKHLITATGQRVTLRCSPRSGDLSVYWYQQSLDQGLQFLIQYYNGEERAKGNILERFSAQQFPDLHSELNLSSLELGDSALYFCASSGTSGYNEQFFGPGTRLTVL.

This clone was seen a handful of times. The chain uses TRBV18 and TRBJ1-2; 7 nucleotides align to TRBD1. The CDR3 length is 15 residues. Germline V gene sequence: CDR1 KGHSH, CDR2 LQKENI. Unmatched junction bases numbered 6, after V lost 1 base and J lost 4 bases. The CDR3 sequence is CASSPQGADLYGYTF. The CDR3 coding sequence is TGTGCCAGCTCACCACAGGGGGCTGACCTCTATGGCTACACCTTC. The entire variable domain, with the rest obtained from reference TRBV18 and TRBJ1-2, is as follows: NAGVMQNPRHLVRRRGQEARLRCSPMKGHSHVYWYRQLPEEGLKFMVYLQKENIIDESGMPKERFSAEFPKEGPSILRIQQVVRGDSAAYFCASSPQGADLYGYTFGSGTRLTVV.

This clone was picked up one time. This rearrangement joins TRBV5-1 to TRBJ2-1; 9 bases match TRBD2. Germline CDR1 is SGHRS and CDR2 is YFSETQ. This CDR3 has 16 residues. The V and J ends lost 4 bases and 4 bases, in that order; junction bases with no gene match: 9. CDR3 amino acids: CASSPGGLAQYNEQFF. Here the CDR3 DNA reads TGCGCCAGCAGCCCCGGAGGACTAGCGCAGTACAATGAGCAGTTCTTC.

The chain couples TRBV6-1 to TRBJ1-5; TRBD1 matches at 7 bases. Trimming removed 4 bases from V and 8 bases from J; junction bases left unmatched: 8. The CDR3 runs to 14 residues. Germline lookup yields CDR1 MNHNS and CDR2 SASEGT. CDR3 coding DNA: TGTGCCAGCAGTGTGGGACAGATCTCCGAGCCCCAGCATTTT. It is translated as CASSVGQISEPQHF.

The J gene is TRBJ2-2, the V gene TRBV30; 8 bases fit TRBD1. Germline trimming cut 3 bases from V and 4 bases from J; bases unmatched to any gene: 7. Germline lookup yields CDR1 GTSNPN and CDR2 SVGIG (reference sequence). There are 15 residues in the CDR3. The CDR3 sequence is CAWSPGGEGTGELFF. DNA of the CDR3: TGTGCCTGGAGCCCAGGGGGCGAGGGCACCGGGGAGCTGTTTTTT.

This sequence joins TRBV5-1 and TRBJ1-4, with TRBD1 matching 8 bases. Trimming removed 4 bases from V and 0 bases from J; junction bases left unmatched: 5. CDR3 length equals 16 residues. CDR1 is SGHRS and CDR2 is YFSETQ in the germline V gene. The CDR3 protein is CASSMDRDSTNEKLFF. The CDR3 bases are TGCGCCAGCAGCATGGACAGGGATTCAACTAATGAAAAACTGTTTTTT.

A few counts support this clone. The gene calls are TRBV5-1 and TRBJ1-2; the match to TRBD1 covers 12 bases. J was trimmed by 4 bases and V by 4 bases; bases with no gene match: 5. Per the germline V gene, CDR1 is SGHRS and CDR2 is YFSETQ. The CDR3 runs 15 residues. CDR3 coding DNA: TGCGCCAGCAGCCTAGGGACAGGGGGCGCCTATGGCTACACCTTC. It codes for CASSLGTGGAYGYTF. Looking up the rest from reference TRBV5-1 and TRBJ1-2 gives the full variable domain: KAGVTQTPRYLIKTRGQQVTLSCSPISGHRSVSWYQQTPGQGLQFLFEYFSETQRNKGNFPGRFSGRQFSNSRSEMNVSTLELGDSALYLCASSLGTGGAYGYTFGSGTRLTVV.

The rearrangement uses TRBV30 and TRBJ1-1, with 8 positions matching TRBD1. With V trimmed by 2 bases and J by 0 bases, 20 bases remained unmatched. Germline V gene lookup returns CDR1 GTSNPN and CDR2 SVGIG (reference sequence). The CDR3 consists of 20 residues. CDR3 protein: CAWSTQWGFGQGIMNTEAFF. The CDR3 bases are TGTGCCTGGAGTACTCAATGGGGTTTCGGACAGGGAATCATGAACACTGAAGCTTTCTTT.

The table lists this clone with a count of one. This CDR3 reads CASTLSGVSSPLHF. In nucleotides, the CDR3 is TGTGCCAGTACACTTTCCGGGGTTAGTTCACCCCTCCACTTT. The chain is built from TRBV6-1 and TRBJ1-6, with D unclear. Trimming shortened V by 9 bases and J by 9 bases, and 18 bases separated the two germline ends. In germline, CDR1 is MNHNS, CDR2 SASEGT. This CDR3 comprises 14 residues.

The chain employs TRBV28 and TRBJ2-3, with 12 bases aligning to TRBD2. With 8 bases clipped from V and 3 bases from J, the junction kept 6 bases outside the gene matches. The length of the CDR3 is 15 residues. The V gene's germline CDR1 is MDHEN and CDR2 SYDVKM. CDR3 in DNA: TGTGCCAGCCAGCCAACTAGCGGGAGGACAGATACGCAGTATTTT. It encodes CASQPTSGRTDTQYF.

J is TRBJ1-1 and V is TRBV7-8; D possibly corresponds to TRBD1 (5 bases). The CDR3 is 14 residues long. V lost 4 bases and J lost 0, with 9 bases in between. Germline V gene lookup returns CDR1 SGHVS and CDR2 FQNEAQ. The CDR3 DNA follows: TGTGCCAGCAGCTCAACAGGAATGAACACTGAAGCTTTCTTT. Translation: CASSSTGMNTEAFF.